The present TCR beta chain was sequenced within a study of cytomegalovirus exposure and HLA in healthy donors. The PCR ran on 60 Vbeta and 13 Jbeta primers. Produced via immunoSEQ multiplex PCR; TCRdb's table is partial and in-frame only. The top ten hold about 3.4% of the sample, which has about 140,000 clones, 82% seen once. Looked up from germline, CDR1 is SEHNR and CDR2 is FQNEAQ (reference sequence). The V gene end was trimmed by 5 bases and the J gene end by 2 bases; junction bases not matched to a gene: 8. The length of the CDR3 is 15 residues. This receptor was obtained from a man aged 18 to 35 in good health and CMV-seropositive. The chain joins TRBV7-9 to TRBJ1-2; 7 bases line up with TRBD1. Sequencing was performed on PBMCs. The CDR3, as DNA: TGTGCCAGCAGCCCATCCGGACAGGCGAACTATGGCTACACCTTC. Translating gives CASSPSGQANYGYTF.